The rows below give T cell receptor beta chains drawn from one sample of a study of beta chain features in type 1 diabetes. The protocol was immunoSEQ multiplex PCR, while the TCRdb copy is restricted to in-frame clones and leaves out a portion. The table includes hundreds of thousands of clones, 30% detected once. Sequencing input: naive CD4+ T cells from blood. The receptors derive from a young man in good health. CDR3s include the opening cysteine and the closing phenylalanine or tryptophan. D genes are given only for firm matches. Rows may omit the clone size; those that give it use once, few, many or a size class.

NA TRBJ1-1 NA TRBV30 CAWRRRDATEAFF TGTGCCTGGAGACGCCGGGACGCCACTGAAGCTTTCTTT
NA TRBJ2-1 NA TRBV2 CASRDQGLSEQFF TGTGCCAGCAGAGACCAGGGTCTGAGTGAGCAGTTCTTC
NA TRBJ2-2 NA TRBV28 CASGSGNTGELFF TGTGCCAGCGGCTCAGGGAACACCGGGGAGCTGTTTTTT
few TRBJ2-4 NA TRBV4-1 CASSLLGTKNIQYF TGCGCCAGCAGCCTCCTCGGGACCAAAAACATTCAGTACTTC
NA TRBJ2-7 NA TRBV28 CASTQGGYEQYF TGTGCCAGCACCCAGGGTGGCTACGAGCAGTACTTC
NA TRBJ2-3 TRBD1 TRBV5-1 CASSRRTGLADTQYF TGCGCCAGCAGCAGAAGGACAGGGTTGGCAGATACGCAGTATTTT
NA TRBJ2-7 TRBD1 TRBV6-5 CASSERGTGNEQYF TGTGCCAGCAGTGAAAGGGGGACAGGGAACGAGCAGTACTTC
few TRBJ2-7 TRBD1 TRBV7-9 CASSPGQEIYEQYF TGTGCCAGCAGTCCGGGACAGGAGATCTACGAGCAGTACTTC
NA TRBJ1-5 TRBD1 TRBV15 CATNAGQGNQPQHF TGTGCCACGAACGCGGGACAGGGCAATCAGCCCCAGCATTTT
few TRBJ2-3 NA TRBV29-1 CSVTSTDTQYF TGCAGCGTCACTAGCACAGATACGCAGTATTTT
few TRBJ2-7 TRBD2 TRBV11-2 CASSRGLASYEQYF TGTGCCAGCAGCCGGGGACTAGCGAGCTACGAGCAGTACTTC
once TRBJ2-5 NA TRBV27 CASSFQLGTQETQYF TGTGCCAGCAGTTTCCAGCTAGGGACCCAAGAGACCCAGTACTTC
few TRBJ2-6 NA TRBV7-2 CASSLVGSSGANVLTF TGTGCCAGCAGCTTAGTAGGGTCCTCTGGGGCCAACGTCCTGACTTTC
NA TRBJ2-6 NA TRBV30 CAWSVRGLGANVLTF TGTGCCTGGAGTGTACGGGGCCTAGGGGCCAACGTCCTGACTTTC
few TRBJ1-1 TRBD1 TRBV25-1 CASSGQGGGEAFF TGTGCCAGCAGTGGACAGGGAGGTGGTGAAGCTTTCTTT
few TRBJ2-3 TRBD1 TRBV28 CASSSGQGPDTQYF TGTGCCAGCAGTTCGGGACAGGGCCCAGATACGCAGTATTTT
NA TRBJ2-7 NA TRBV7-9 CASSITTGSYEQYF TGTGCCAGCAGCATAACTACAGGAAGCTACGAGCAGTACTTC
NA TRBJ2-1 TRBD2 TRBV7-9 CASSPRGLAGVNEQFF TGTGCCAGCAGCCCCCGGGGACTAGCGGGAGTCAATGAGCAGTTCTTC
NA TRBJ2-3 NA TRBV30 CAWSQGDTDTQYF TGTGCCTGGAGTCAGGGAGACACAGATACGCAGTATTTT
NA TRBJ1-1 TRBD1 TRBV5-4 CASRPTGYPVNTEAFF TGTGCCAGCAGACCGACAGGGTATCCGGTGAACACTGAAGCTTTCTTT
NA TRBJ2-7 TRBD2 TRBV13 CASSLLADSYEQYF TGTGCCAGCAGCTTACTAGCGGACTCCTACGAGCAGTACTTC
NA TRBJ2-7 TRBD1 TRBV2 CASRRDRGSYTYEQYF TGTGCCAGCAGGAGAGACAGGGGCTCTTACACCTACGAGCAGTACTTC
NA TRBJ2-1 NA TRBV20-1 CSAMGLNEQFF TGCAGTGCTATGGGCCTCAATGAGCAGTTCTTC
few TRBJ2-5 NA TRBV30 CAWSSSVSSTQYF TGTGCCTGGAGTTCCAGCGTCAGTTCGACCCAGTACTTC
few TRBJ2-1 TRBD2 TRBV5-1 CATSVGTSGRGEQFF TGCGCCACCTCTGTGGGGACTAGCGGGAGGGGTGAGCAGTTCTTC
NA TRBJ2-3 NA TRBV11-2 CASSLAGWQDTQYF TGTGCCAGCAGCTTAGCGGGATGGCAAGATACGCAGTATTTT